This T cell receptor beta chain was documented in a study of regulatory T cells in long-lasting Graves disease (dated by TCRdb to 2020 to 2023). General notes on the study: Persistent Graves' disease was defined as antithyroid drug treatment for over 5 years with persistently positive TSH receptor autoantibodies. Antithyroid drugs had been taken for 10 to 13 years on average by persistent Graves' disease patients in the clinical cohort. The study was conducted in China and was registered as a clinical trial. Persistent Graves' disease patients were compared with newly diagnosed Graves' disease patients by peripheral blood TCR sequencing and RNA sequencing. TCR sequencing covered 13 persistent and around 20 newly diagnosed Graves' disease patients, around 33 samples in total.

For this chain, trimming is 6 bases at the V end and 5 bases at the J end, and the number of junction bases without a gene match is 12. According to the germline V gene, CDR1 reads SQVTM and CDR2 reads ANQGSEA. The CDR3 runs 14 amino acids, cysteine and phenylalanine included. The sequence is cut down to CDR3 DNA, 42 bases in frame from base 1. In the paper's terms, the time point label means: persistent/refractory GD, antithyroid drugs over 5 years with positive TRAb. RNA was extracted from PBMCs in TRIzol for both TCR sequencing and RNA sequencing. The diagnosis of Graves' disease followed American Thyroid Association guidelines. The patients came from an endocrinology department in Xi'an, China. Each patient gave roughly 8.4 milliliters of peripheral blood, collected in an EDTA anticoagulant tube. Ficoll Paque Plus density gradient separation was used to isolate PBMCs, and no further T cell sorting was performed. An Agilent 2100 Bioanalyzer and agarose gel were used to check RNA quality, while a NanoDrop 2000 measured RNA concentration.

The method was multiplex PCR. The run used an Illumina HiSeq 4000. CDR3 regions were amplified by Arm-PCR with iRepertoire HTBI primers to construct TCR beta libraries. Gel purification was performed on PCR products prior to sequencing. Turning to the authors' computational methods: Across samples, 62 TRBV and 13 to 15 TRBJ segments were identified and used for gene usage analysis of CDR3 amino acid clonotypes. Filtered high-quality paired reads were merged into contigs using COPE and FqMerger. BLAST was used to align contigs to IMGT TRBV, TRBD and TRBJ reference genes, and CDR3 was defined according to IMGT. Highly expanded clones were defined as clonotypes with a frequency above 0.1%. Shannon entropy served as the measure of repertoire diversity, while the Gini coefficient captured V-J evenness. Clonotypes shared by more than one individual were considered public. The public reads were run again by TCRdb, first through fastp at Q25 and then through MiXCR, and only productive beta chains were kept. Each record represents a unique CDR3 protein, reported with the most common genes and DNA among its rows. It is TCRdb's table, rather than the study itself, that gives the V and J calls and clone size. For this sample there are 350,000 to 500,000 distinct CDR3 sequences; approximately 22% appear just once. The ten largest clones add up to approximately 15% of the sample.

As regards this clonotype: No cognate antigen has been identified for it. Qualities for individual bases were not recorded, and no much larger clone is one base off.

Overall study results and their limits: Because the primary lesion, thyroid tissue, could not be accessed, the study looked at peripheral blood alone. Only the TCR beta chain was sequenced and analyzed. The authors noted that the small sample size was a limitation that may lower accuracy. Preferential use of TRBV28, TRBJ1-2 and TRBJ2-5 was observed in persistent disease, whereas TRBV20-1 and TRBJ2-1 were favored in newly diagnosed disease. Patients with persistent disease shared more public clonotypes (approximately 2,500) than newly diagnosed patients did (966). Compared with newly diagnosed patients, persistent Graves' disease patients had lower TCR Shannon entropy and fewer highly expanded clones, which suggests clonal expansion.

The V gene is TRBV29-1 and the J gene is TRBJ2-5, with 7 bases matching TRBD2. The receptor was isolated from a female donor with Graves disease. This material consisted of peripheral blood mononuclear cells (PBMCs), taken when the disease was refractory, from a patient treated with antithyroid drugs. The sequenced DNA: TGCAGCGTCTCTCCGTGGGGGGGTGGGGAGACCCAGTACTTC. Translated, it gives CSVSPWGGGETQYF.